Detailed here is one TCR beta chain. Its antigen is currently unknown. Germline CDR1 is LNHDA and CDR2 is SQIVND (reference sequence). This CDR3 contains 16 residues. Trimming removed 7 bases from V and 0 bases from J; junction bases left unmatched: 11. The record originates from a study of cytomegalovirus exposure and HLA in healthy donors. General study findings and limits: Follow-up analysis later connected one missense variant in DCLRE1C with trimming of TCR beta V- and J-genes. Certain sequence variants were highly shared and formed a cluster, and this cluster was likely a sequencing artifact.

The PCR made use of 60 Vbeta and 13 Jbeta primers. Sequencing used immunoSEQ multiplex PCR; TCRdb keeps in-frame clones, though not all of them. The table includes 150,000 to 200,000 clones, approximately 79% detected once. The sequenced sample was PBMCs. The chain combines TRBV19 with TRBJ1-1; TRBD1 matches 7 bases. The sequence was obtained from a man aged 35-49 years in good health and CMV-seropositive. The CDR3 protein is CASTQGPFTMNTEAFF. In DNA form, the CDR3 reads TGTGCCAGTACACAGGGGCCTTTCACCATGAACACTGAAGCTTTCTTT.